What follows are 10 T cell receptor beta chains derived from one specimen sequenced in a study of cytomegalovirus exposure and HLA in healthy donors. PCR employed 60 Vbeta and 13 Jbeta primers. Generated by immunoSEQ multiplex PCR, the TCRdb table keeps only in-frame clones and is missing some. The sample has 100,000 to 150,000 clones, about 85% seen once. The specimen was PBMCs. These receptors originate from a man aged 18-30 years in good health and CMV-seropositive.

This chain links TRBV19 with TRBJ1-1; D not certain. Germline V gives CDR1 LNHDA, CDR2 SQIVND (reference sequence). V lost 2 bases and J lost 3, with 16 bases in between. The CDR3 consists of 16 residues. The CDR3 bases are TGTGCCAGTAGTATACGAGGTACGATCATGGACACTGAAGCTTTCTTT. This encodes CASSIRGTIMDTEAFF.

The DNA for the CDR3 is TGTGCCAGCAGTGAATACAGTATGGGACAGGGCGGAAAACTGTTTTTT. Translation: CASSEYSMGQGGKLFF. The V call is TRBV25-1, the J call TRBJ1-4; TRBD1 aligns across 9 bases. V trimming: 0 bases; J trimming: 10 bases; junction bases outside the gene matches: 9. The CDR3 is 16 amino acids. Germline V gene sequence: CDR1 MGHDK, CDR2 SYGVNS. The whole variable domain, filled in from reference TRBV25-1 and TRBJ1-4, reads EADIYQTPRYLVIGTGKKITLECSQTMGHDKMYWYQQDPGMELHLIHYSYGVNSTEKGDLSSESTVSRIRTEHFPLTLESARPSHTSQYLCASSEYSMGQGGKLFFGSGTQLSVL.

This clone is a singleton in its sample. V and J are TRBV5-6 and TRBJ2-5; 15 nucleotides agree with TRBD2. Germline CDR1 and CDR2: SGHDT and YYEEEE. The CDR3 is made up of 18 amino acids. J gave up 4 bases and V 2 bases, and 9 bases lay outside the gene matches. The CDR3 loop reads CASSFGRGLAGGRETQYF. In nucleotides, the CDR3 is TGTGCCAGCAGCTTCGGCAGGGGACTAGCGGGGGGCCGAGAGACCCAGTACTTC.

The chain combines TRBV29-1 with TRBJ2-5; TRBD2 agrees at 7 bases. The J call may be faulty, since TRBJ2-7 better matches the DNA end. Germline V gives CDR1 SQVTM, CDR2 ANQGSEA. The CDR3 extends over 14 amino acids. The CDR3 sequence is CSVMGGEWSYEQYF. The CDR3 nucleotides read TGCAGCGTCATGGGGGGGGAGTGGTCCTACGAGCAGTACTTC.

The chain joins TRBV4-3 to TRBJ1-2, with D uncertain. Germline V gene lookup returns CDR1 LGHNA and CDR2 YSLEER. This CDR3 is 14 amino acids long. Between the trimmed V and J ends, which lost 1 base and 4 bases, there was a span of 10 bases. DNA of the CDR3: TGCGCCAGCAGCCAAGCGGACTCTTCCTATGGCTACACCTTC. It specifies CASSQADSSYGYTF.

The V and J genes are TRBV7-2 and TRBJ2-1; possible D gene TRBD2, 5 bases. The CDR3 length is 15 residues. With 3 bases removed from V and 5 bases from J, the gap between germline ends came to 14 bases. Germline V gene data show CDR1 as SGHTA and CDR2 as FQGNSA. CDR3 region: CASSFIGRDDNEQFF. In DNA form, the CDR3 reads TGTGCCAGCAGCTTCATTGGGAGAGACGACAATGAGCAGTTCTTC.

The chain is built from TRBV5-1 and TRBJ1-1; D gene unclear. Germline loops: CDR1 SGHRS, CDR2 YFSETQ. The CDR3 consists of 16 residues. The ends were cut back, 4 bases at V and 10 bases at J, with 26 bases in the middle. CDR3 amino acids: CASSLTSRLGQDIAFF. In DNA, the CDR3 is TGCGCCAGCAGCCTGACAAGTAGACTAGGGCAGGATATAGCTTTCTTT.

The V call is TRBV6-1, the J call TRBJ2-5, with TRBD2 matching over 9 bases. CDR1 MNHNS and CDR2 SASEGT come from the germline V gene. V was clipped by 3 bases and J by 1 base; unmatched bases: 3. This CDR3 has 15 amino acids. The CDR3 loop is CASSDRAGGQETQYF. The CDR3 region has the DNA TGTGCCAGCAGTGACCGAGCGGGGGGCCAAGAGACCCAGTACTTC.

The chain joins TRBV7-2 to TRBJ2-3; 11 bases match TRBD2. V lost 5 bases to trimming and J lost 3 bases; unmatched junction nucleotides: 7. There are 16 residues in the CDR3. The V gene's germline CDR1 is SGHTA and CDR2 FQGNSA. CDR3 sequence: CASSLTSGGFTDTQYF. The CDR3 DNA sequence: TGTGCCAGCAGCCTAACTAGCGGGGGATTTACAGATACGCAGTATTTT. The variable domain in full, completed from reference TRBV7-2 and TRBJ2-3, reads GAGVSQSPSNKVTEKGKDVELRCDPISGHTALYWYRQSLGQGLEFLIYFQGNSAPDKSGLPSDRFSAERTGGSVSTLTIQRTQQEDSAVYLCASSLTSGGFTDTQYFGPGTRLTVL.

The J gene is TRBJ1-1, the V gene TRBV19, with D possibly being TRBD1 (5 bases). Trimming left V 2 bases short and J 3 bases short, with 7 bases between. The length of the CDR3 is 13 residues. CDR1 and CDR2 (germline): LNHDA, SQIVND (reference sequence). CDR3 region: CASSIKGYTEAFF. The DNA of the CDR3 is TGTGCCAGTAGTATAAAGGGGTACACTGAAGCTTTCTTT.